A selection of T cell receptor beta chains follows, all from one sample in a study of cytomegalovirus exposure and HLA in healthy donors. The method was immunoSEQ multiplex PCR; TCRdb's version includes in-frame clones alone and lacks a portion of them. The sample contains about 120,000 clones, more than 65% of which appear only once. Sample: PBMCs. Source of these receptors: a male donor in good health and CMV-seropositive. The CDR3 runs from the conserved cysteine through the conserved F or W. The order of the fields is V gene, clone size, J gene, D gene, CDR3 protein, CDR3 DNA. D genes are given only for firm matches. A row's size may be missing; if present it is once, few, many or a size class.

TRBV30	few	TRBJ2-5	TRBD2	CAWSSSGGPETQYF	TGTGCCTGGAGTTCCAGCGGGGGGCCAGAGACCCAGTACTTC
TRBV2	.	TRBJ1-1	.	CASSTTRHTEAFF	TGTGCCAGCAGCACAACGAGGCACACTGAAGCTTTCTTT
TRBV28	.	TRBJ2-1	.	CASSAQQGDWSWKSSYNEQFF	TGTGCCAGCAGTGCCCAGCAGGGCGATTGGAGTTGGAAGTCCTCCTACAATGAGCAGTTCTTC
TRBV6-4	.	TRBJ2-3	.	CATSRGGDTDTQYF	TGTGCCACTAGTCGTGGCGGGGATACAGATACGCAGTATTTT
TRBV5-4	.	TRBJ2-2	.	CASSLAKQGRSTGELFF	TGTGCCAGCAGCTTGGCCAAACAGGGACGATCAACCGGGGAGCTGTTTTTT
TRBV28	once	TRBJ1-3	TRBD1	CASSLPGTGGLAGNTIYF	TGTGCCAGCAGTTTACCGGGGACAGGGGGCTTAGCTGGAAACACCATATATTTT
TRBV5-1	.	TRBJ1-1	TRBD1	CASSLAGTGGNPEAFF	TGCGCCAGCAGCTTGGCCGGGACAGGGGGTAATCCTGAAGCTTTCTTT
TRBV19	.	TRBJ1-5	TRBD1	CASSISWDRAQPQHF	TGTGCCAGTAGTATAAGTTGGGACAGGGCCCAGCCCCAGCATTTT
TRBV9	few	TRBJ2-1	.	CASSVGAAGRGSYNEQFF	TGTGCCAGCAGCGTAGGGGCGGCGGGGCGGGGTTCCTACAATGAGCAGTTCTTC
TRBV2	.	TRBJ1-1	TRBD1	CASSARDSNTEAFF	TGTGCCAGCAGTGCCCGGGACAGTAACACTGAAGCTTTCTTT